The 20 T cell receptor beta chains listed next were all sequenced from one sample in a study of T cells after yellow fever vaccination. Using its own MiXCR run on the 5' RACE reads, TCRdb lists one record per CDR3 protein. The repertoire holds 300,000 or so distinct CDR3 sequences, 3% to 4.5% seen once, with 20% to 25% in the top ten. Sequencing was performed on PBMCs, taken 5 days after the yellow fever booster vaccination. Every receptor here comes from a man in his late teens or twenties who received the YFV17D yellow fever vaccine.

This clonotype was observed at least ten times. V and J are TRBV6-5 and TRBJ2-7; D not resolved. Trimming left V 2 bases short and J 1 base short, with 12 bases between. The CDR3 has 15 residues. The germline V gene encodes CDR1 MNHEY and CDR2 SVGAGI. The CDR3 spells CASSYMGFGSYEQYF. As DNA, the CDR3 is TGTGCCAGCAGTTACATGGGATTTGGATCCTACGAGCAGTACTTC.

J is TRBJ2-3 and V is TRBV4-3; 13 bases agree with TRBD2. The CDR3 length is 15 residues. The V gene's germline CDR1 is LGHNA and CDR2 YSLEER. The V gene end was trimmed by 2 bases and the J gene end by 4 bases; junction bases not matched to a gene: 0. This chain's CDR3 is CASSQTSGGADTQYF. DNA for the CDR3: TGCGCCAGCAGCCAAACTAGCGGGGGGGCAGATACGCAGTATTTT.

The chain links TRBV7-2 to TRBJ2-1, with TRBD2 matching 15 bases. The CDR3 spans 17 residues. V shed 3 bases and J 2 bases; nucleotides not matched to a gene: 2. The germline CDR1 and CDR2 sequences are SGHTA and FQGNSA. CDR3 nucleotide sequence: TGTGCCAGCAGCTTCTGGACTAGCGGGGGGGCCTACAATGAGCAGTTCTTC. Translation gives CASSFWTSGGAYNEQFF.

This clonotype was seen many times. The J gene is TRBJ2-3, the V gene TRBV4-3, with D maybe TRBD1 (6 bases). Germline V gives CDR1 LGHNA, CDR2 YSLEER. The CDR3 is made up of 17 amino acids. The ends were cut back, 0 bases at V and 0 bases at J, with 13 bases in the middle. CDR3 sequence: CASSQDFLGASTDTQYF. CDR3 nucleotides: TGCGCCAGCAGCCAAGATTTTTTGGGGGCTAGCACAGATACGCAGTATTTT.

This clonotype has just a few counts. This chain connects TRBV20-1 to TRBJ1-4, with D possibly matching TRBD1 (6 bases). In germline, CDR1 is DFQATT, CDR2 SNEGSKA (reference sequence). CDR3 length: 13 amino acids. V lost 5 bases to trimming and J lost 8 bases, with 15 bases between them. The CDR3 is CSAEGGGGEKLFF. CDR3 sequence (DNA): TGCAGTGCTGAGGGGGGTGGAGGGGAAAAACTGTTTTTT.

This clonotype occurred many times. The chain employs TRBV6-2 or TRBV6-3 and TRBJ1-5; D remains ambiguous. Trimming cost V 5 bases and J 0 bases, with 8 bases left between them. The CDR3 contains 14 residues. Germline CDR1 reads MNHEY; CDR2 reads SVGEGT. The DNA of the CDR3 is TGTGCCAGCAGTCCGTGGAATAGCAATCAGCCCCAGCATTTT. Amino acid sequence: CASSPWNSNQPQHF.

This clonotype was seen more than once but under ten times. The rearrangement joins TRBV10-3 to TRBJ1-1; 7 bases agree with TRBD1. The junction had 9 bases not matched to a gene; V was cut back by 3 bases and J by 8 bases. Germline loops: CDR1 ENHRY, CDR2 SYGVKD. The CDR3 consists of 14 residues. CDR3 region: CAISELQGTKEAFF. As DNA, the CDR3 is TGTGCCATCAGTGAACTACAGGGGACTAAGGAAGCTTTCTTT.

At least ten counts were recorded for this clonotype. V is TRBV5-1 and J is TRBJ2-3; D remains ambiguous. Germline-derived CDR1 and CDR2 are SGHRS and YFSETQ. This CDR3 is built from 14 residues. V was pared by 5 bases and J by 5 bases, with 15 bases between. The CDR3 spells CASRSETGGDTQYF. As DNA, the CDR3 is TGCGCCAGCAGATCTGAAACCGGCGGAGATACGCAGTATTTT.

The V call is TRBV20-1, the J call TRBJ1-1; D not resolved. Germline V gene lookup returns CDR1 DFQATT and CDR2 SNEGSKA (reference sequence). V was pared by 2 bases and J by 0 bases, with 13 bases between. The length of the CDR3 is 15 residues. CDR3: CSARKGGGLNTEAFF. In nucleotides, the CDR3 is TGCAGTGCTAGAAAGGGAGGCGGCTTGAACACTGAAGCTTTCTTT.

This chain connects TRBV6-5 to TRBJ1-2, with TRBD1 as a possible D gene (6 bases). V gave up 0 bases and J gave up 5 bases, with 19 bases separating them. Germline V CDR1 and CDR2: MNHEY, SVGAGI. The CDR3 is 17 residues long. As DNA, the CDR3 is TGTGCCAGCAGTTACTCGAGAGTTGTGGGGGCCAGGTATGGCTACACCTTC. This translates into CASSYSRVVGARYGYTF.

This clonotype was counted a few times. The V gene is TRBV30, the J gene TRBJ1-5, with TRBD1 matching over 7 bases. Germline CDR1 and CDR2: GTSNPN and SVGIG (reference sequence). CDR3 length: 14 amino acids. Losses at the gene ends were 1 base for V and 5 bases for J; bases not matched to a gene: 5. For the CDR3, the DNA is TGTGCCTGGAGTGCCCGACAGGGTGATCAGCCCCAGCATTTT. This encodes CAWSARQGDQPQHF.

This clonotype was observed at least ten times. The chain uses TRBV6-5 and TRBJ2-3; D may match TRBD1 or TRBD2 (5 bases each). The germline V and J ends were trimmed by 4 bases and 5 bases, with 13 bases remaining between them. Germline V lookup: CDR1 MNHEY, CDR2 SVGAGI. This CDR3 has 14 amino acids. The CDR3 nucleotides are TGTGCCAGCAGTTGGGGGACCTCGGGAGATACGCAGTATTTT. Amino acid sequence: CASSWGTSGDTQYF.

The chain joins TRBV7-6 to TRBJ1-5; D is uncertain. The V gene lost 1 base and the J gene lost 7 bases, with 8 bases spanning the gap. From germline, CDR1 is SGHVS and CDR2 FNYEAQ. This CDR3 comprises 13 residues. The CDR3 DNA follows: TGTGCCAGCAGCTTAGGTAAAGGCCAGCCCCAGCATTTT. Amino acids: CASSLGKGQPQHF.

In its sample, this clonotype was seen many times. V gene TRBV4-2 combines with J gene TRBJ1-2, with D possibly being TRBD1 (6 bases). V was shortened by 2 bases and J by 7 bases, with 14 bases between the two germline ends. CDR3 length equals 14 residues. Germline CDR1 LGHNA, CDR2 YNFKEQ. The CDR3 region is CASSQLTWGPGYTF. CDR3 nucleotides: TGTGCCAGCAGCCAACTTACCTGGGGGCCTGGCTACACCTTC.

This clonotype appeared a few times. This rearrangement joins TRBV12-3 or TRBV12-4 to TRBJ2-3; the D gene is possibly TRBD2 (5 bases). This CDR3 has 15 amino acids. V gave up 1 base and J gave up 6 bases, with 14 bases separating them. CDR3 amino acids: CASSLVRTPGDTQYF. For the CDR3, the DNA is TGTGCCAGCAGTTTAGTACGGACTCCGGGGGATACGCAGTATTTT.

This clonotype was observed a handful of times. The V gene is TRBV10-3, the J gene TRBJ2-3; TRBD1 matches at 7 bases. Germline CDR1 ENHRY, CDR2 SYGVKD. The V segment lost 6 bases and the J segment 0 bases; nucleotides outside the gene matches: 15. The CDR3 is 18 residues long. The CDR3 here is CAIRTTGTAESSTDTQYF. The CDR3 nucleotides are TGTGCCATCAGGACAACCGGGACAGCAGAATCTAGCACAGATACGCAGTATTTT.

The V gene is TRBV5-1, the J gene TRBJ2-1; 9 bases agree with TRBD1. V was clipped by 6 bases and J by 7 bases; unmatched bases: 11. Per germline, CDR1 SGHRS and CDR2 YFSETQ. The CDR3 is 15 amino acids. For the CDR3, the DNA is TGCGCCAGCAAGATAGGACAGGGGTTTTGGAATGAGCAGTTCTTC. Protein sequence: CASKIGQGFWNEQFF.

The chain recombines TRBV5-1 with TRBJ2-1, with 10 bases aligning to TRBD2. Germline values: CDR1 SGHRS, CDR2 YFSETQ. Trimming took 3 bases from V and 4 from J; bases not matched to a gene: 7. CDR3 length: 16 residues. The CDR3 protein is CASSSLAGGNYNEQFF. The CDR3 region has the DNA TGCGCCAGCAGCTCTTTAGCGGGGGGCAATTACAATGAGCAGTTCTTC.

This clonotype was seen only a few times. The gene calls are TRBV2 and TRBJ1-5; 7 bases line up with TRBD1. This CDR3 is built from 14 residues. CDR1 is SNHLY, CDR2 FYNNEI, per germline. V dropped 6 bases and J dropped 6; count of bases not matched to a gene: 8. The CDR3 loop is CASSPGQAFQPQHF. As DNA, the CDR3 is TGTGCCAGCAGCCCCGGACAGGCGTTTCAGCCCCAGCATTTT.

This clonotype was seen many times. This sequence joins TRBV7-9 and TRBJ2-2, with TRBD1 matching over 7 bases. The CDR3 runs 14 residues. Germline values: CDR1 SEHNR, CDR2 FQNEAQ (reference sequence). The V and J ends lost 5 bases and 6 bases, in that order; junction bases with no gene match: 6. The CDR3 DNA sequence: TGTGCCAGCAGCCCAAGACAGGGAGCCGGGGAGCTGTTTTTT. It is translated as CASSPRQGAGELFF.